What follows describes a single TCR beta chain. Clones were sequenced by immunoSEQ multiplex PCR, and TCRdb holds only the in-frame ones, with some missing. Of tens of thousands of clones in the sample, approximately 88% were seen once. The entry originates in a study of OX40 agonist ivuxolimab in advanced cancers. Study summary: Clinicians treated patients with ivuxolimab, an agonistic anti-OX40 (CD134) antibody. Three patients had partial responses: one hepatocellular carcinoma, two cutaneous melanoma.

V dropped 1 base and J dropped 2; count of bases not matched to a gene: 9. This CDR3 is 18 amino acids long. Germline lookup yields CDR1 SGHNT and CDR2 YENEEA. The chain joins TRBV11-3 to TRBJ2-3; 10 bases match TRBD2. This receptor was identified in an adult with an advanced solid tumor such as melanoma, head and neck, liver or kidney cancer. The material was CD4+ or CD8+ T cells sorted from blood, obtained in a trial of the OX40 agonist ivuxolimab. The chain's CDR3 is CASSLGTQAGGITDTQYF. The CDR3, as DNA: TGTGCCAGCAGCTTAGGCACGCAAGCGGGAGGGATCACAGATACGCAGTATTTT.